These 17 T cell receptor beta chains came from one sample sequenced in a study of tumor and adjacent non-tumor tissue in lung cancer (dated by TCRdb to between 2018 and 2020). Libraries were made using multiplex PCR. The instrument given in TCRdb is Illumina HiSeq 2500. TCRbeta libraries were constructed through three rounds of nested PCR with primers (Table S4) according to protocols modified from ARM-PCR. TCRdb handled the public reads itself, with Q25 trimming in fastp and clone calling in MiXCR, and kept productive beta chains. Every CDR3 protein is listed once, alongside the most common genes and DNA of its rows. A total of tens of thousands of distinct CDR3 sequences appear in this sample, less than 70% of them only once. About 32% of the sample is taken by the ten largest. RNA was extracted from bulk unsorted tissue and checked for quality with a NanoDrop ND-1000 and an Agilent 2100. For the normal lung samples, distant non-tumor tissue was collected more than 3 cm away from the tumor edge.

Sequencing used distant non-tumor lung tissue. Receptor source: a woman in her seventies with non-small cell lung cancer.

This clonotype was seen repeatedly, ten times or more. This chain uses TRBV28 with TRBJ1-1; tentatively, D is TRBD1 (6 bases). Trimming shortened V by 2 bases and J by 6 bases, and 16 bases separated the two germline ends. Germline CDR1 reads MDHEN; CDR2 reads SYDVKM. The CDR3 has 15 amino acids. The CDR3 region is CASSLPQGPRAEAFF. The CDR3 nucleotides read TGTGCCAGCAGTTTACCTCAGGGGCCGAGGGCTGAAGCTTTCTTT.

Turning to this clonotype: A much larger clone lies a single base off, so this may be a read error. The chain joins TRBV20-1 to TRBJ2-1; 12 positions match TRBD2. Germline CDR1 DFQATT, CDR2 SNEGSKA (reference sequence). The CDR3 sequence is 16 residues long. The V gene end was trimmed by 7 bases and the J gene end by 5 bases; junction bases not matched to a gene: 12. The CDR3 region has the DNA TGCAGTGTCCCGACCGGACTAGCGGGATCCAACAATGAGCAGTTCTTC. This translates into CSVPTGLAGSNNEQFF.

About this clonotype: One end of the junction is discordant with germline, which a read error may explain. This chain connects TRBV6-1 to TRBJ1-2, with TRBD1 matching 10 bases. This CDR3 spans 13 amino acids. Germline V CDR1 and CDR2: MNHNS, SASEGT. CDR3 amino acids: CVSRQGAIDDYTF. The CDR3 DNA is TGTGTCAGCAGACAGGGGGCTATAGATGACTACACCTTC.

The sample holds many counts of this clonotype. This chain uses TRBV10-3 with TRBJ2-7, with a possible D match to TRBD1 (5 bases). V dropped 2 bases and J dropped 3 bases, with 14 bases sitting between them. The CDR3 has 15 residues. From germline, CDR1 is ENHRY and CDR2 SYGVKD. The CDR3 DNA is TGTGCCATCAGTGAGAAAGTGGACACTTTCTACGAGCAGTACTTC. Encoded protein: CAISEKVDTFYEQYF.

This clonotype was recorded at least ten times. The chain uses TRBV14 and TRBJ1-2, with D unresolved. This CDR3 spans 12 amino acids. Germline CDR1 reads SGHDN; CDR2 reads FVKESK. Trimming left V 0 bases short and J 5 bases short, with 4 bases between. The CDR3 bases are TGTGCCAGCAGCCAAGATCGTTATGGCTACACCTTC. Amino acid sequence: CASSQDRYGYTF.

This clonotype has ten or more counts. The gene calls are TRBV12-3 or TRBV12-4 and TRBJ1-1, with 7 bases identical to TRBD1. The CDR3 is 15 amino acids. V was pared by 6 bases and J by 2 bases, with 9 bases of the junction left unmatched. Written as DNA, the CDR3 is TGTGCCAGCAGAACCTGGGAGGGGGCAAACACTGAAGCTTTCTTT. This gives the protein CASRTWEGANTEAFF.

This clonotype appeared many times. The rearrangement links TRBV5-8 to TRBJ2-1, with TRBD2 matching over 9 bases. This CDR3 has 15 amino acids. The germline gives CDR1 SGHTS, CDR2 YDEGEE. V was pared by 0 bases and J by 4 bases, with 2 bases of the junction left unmatched. The CDR3 bases are TGTGCCAGCAGCTTGGGACTAGCGGATTACAATGAGCAGTTCTTC. Translating it yields CASSLGLADYNEQFF.

Sample share makes this clonotype medium-sized. The gene calls are TRBV11-1 and TRBJ2-7; no clear D. The germline CDR1 and CDR2 sequences are SGHAT and FQDESV (reference sequence). The CDR3 loop spans 13 amino acids. V was pared by 5 bases and J by 1 base, with 9 bases between. The CDR3: CASSPSASYEQYF. The CDR3 DNA sequence: TGTGCCAGCAGCCCCAGCGCGTCCTACGAGCAGTACTTC.

Ten or more counts support this clonotype. This chain links TRBV29-1 with TRBJ2-7, with D possibly TRBD2 on 7 matching bases. V was trimmed by 4 bases and J by 3 bases, leaving 16 bases between them. CDR1 is SQVTM and CDR2 is ANQGSEA in the germline V gene. The CDR3 extends over 14 amino acids. The CDR3 nucleotides read TGCAGCGTTGGGGGGGGCCGTACCGTCTACGAGCAGTACTTC. It is translated as CSVGGGRTVYEQYF.

This clonotype appeared once. The junction shows a germline mismatch at one end, possibly a read error. The chain has TRBV5-8 and TRBJ2-2; 13 bases fit TRBD2. The CDR3 totals 21 residues. The germline V gene has CDR1 SGHTS and CDR2 YDEGEE. The CDR3 is CTSSLGSGIPTSGRDTGELFF. CDR3 DNA: TGTACCAGCAGCTTGGGAAGCGGCATCCCCACTAGCGGGAGGGACACCGGGGAGCTGTTTTTT.

The chain links TRBV28 to TRBJ2-3, with TRBD2 identical over 8 bases. The length of the CDR3 is 19 residues. V shed 8 bases, J shed 2 bases, and the junction held 21 bases outside the gene matches. Per the germline V gene, CDR1 is MDHEN and CDR2 is SYDVKM. This CDR3 reads CASGSRTHLQREPTDTQYF. CDR3 in DNA: TGTGCCAGCGGTTCCCGGACGCACCTTCAGCGGGAGCCCACAGATACGCAGTATTTT.

At least ten counts were recorded for this clonotype. One end of the junction does not line up with germline, which may come from a read error. This chain uses TRBV20-1 with TRBJ2-1; no clear D. The CDR3 has 17 amino acids. CDR1 DFQATT and CDR2 SNEGSKA come from the germline V gene (reference sequence). CDR3 region: CSARATPTPLIYNEQFF. The CDR3 region has the DNA TGCAGTGCTAGAGCGACTCCCACCCCCCTGATTTACAATGAGCAGTTCTTT.

Regarding this clonotype: A much larger clonotype is one base distant, so this may be a read error. This chain links TRBV7-3 with TRBJ2-3; D is possibly TRBD2 (5 bases). CDR3 length equals 14 residues. CDR1 is SGHTA, CDR2 FQGTGA, per germline. Trimming removed 0 bases from V and 4 bases from J, with 8 bases in between. The CDR3 coding sequence is TGTGCCAGCAGCTTAACCGGGATGGCAGATACGCAGTATTTT. The encoded protein is CASSLTGMADTQYF.

For this clonotype: One end of the junction varies from germline; a read error may be responsible. The rearrangement links TRBV29-1 to TRBJ1-2; TRBD1 matches at 7 bases. The CDR3 contains 12 residues. Germline assignment: CDR1 SQVTM and CDR2 ANQGSEA. The CDR3 coding sequence is TGCAGCGTTGAAGTAACAGGGGTCGGCTATACCTTC. Protein product: CSVEVTGVGYTF.

A word on this clonotype: A much larger clone differs from this one at a single base, so this may be a read error. The chain uses TRBV30 and TRBJ2-7; 7 bases map to TRBD2. The V gene's germline CDR1 is GTSNPN and CDR2 SVGIG (reference sequence). The CDR3 consists of 12 residues. Germline trimming cut 6 bases from V and 5 bases from J; bases unmatched to any gene: 7. CDR3 in amino acids: CACNYGRNEQYF. Written as DNA, the CDR3 is TGTGCCTGTAACTACGGGAGGAACGAGCAGTACTTC.

The table lists this clonotype with many counts. The rearrangement joins TRBV10-3 to TRBJ1-4; D may be TRBD1 (6 bases). The germline gives CDR1 ENHRY, CDR2 SYGVKD. V was shortened by 3 bases and J by 3 bases, with 11 bases between the two germline ends. CDR3 length: 15 amino acids. CDR3 sequence reads: CAISESEGANEKLFF. For the CDR3, the DNA is TGTGCCATCAGTGAATCTGAGGGGGCTAATGAAAAACTGTTTTTT.

As regards this clonotype: No DNA is shown, since the ends of the CDR3 on it are uncertain; the CDR3 is the one TCRdb lists. The rearrangement joins TRBV29-1 to TRBJ1-2; the table gives TRBD1 as D, unverified against the DNA. From germline, CDR1 is SQVTM and CDR2 ANQGSEA. Ends included, the CDR3 has 13 residues. CDR3 amino acids: CNGLLGTTYGCTF.